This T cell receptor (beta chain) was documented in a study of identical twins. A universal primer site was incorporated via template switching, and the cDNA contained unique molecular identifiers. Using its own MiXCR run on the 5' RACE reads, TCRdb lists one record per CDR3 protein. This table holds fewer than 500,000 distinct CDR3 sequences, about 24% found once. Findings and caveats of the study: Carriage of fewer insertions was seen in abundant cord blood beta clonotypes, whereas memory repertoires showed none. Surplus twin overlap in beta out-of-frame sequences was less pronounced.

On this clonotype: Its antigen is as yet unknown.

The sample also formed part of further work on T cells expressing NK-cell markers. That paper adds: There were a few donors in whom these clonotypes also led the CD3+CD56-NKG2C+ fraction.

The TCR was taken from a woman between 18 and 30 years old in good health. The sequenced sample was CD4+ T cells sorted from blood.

The DNA for the CDR3 is TGCAGCGGGCTATACAATGAGCAGTTCTTC. Translated: CSGLYNEQFF. The V gene is TRBV20-1, the J gene TRBJ2-1; D unclear. There are 10 residues in the CDR3. Germline CDR1 and CDR2: DFQATT and SNEGSKA (reference sequence).